This TCR beta chain came from a study of shared clonotypes between healthy human individuals. About the research overall: Donors had three CD4 naive, three CD4 memory, two CD8 naive and one CD8 memory plate apiece.

Whole-study findings and limits: An expected dependence of interdonor clonotype sharing on sequencing depth was noted. As a rule, naive subsets had a larger estimated richness than memory subsets.

Sequenced by immunoSEQ multiplex PCR; TCRdb stores in-frame clones only, minus some. The sample contains under 750,000 clones, over 60% of which appear only once. There were only Caucasian adults among the donors, and all lived in Nashville, Tennessee. As concerns this clone: Its antigen is unknown.

The sample taken for sequencing was memory CD4+ T cells sorted from blood. Subset given: CD45RA-negative fraction. The TCR originated in a woman aged 25 to 39 in good health.

The CDR3 loop reads CASGWPKRDQPQHF. CDR3 DNA sequence: TGTGCCAGCGGCTGGCCAAAGAGGGATCAGCCCCAGCATTTT. The chain recombines TRBV6-5 with TRBJ1-5; D is unresolved. The V gene lost 8 bases and the J gene lost 5 bases, with 16 bases spanning the gap. Looked up from germline, CDR1 is MNHEY and CDR2 is SVGAGI. The CDR3 spans 14 residues.